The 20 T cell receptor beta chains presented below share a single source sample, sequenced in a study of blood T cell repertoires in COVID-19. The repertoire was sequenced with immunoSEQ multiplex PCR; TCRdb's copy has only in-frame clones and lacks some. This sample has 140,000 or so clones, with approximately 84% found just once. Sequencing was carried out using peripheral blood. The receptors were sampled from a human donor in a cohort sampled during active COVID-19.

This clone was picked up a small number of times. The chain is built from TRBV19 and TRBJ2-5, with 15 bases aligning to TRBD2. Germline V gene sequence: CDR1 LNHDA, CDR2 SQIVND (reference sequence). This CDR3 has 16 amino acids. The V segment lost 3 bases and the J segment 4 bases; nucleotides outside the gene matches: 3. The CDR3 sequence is CASSIRTSGGAETQYF. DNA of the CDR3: TGTGCCAGTAGTATCCGGACTAGCGGGGGGGCAGAGACCCAGTACTTC.

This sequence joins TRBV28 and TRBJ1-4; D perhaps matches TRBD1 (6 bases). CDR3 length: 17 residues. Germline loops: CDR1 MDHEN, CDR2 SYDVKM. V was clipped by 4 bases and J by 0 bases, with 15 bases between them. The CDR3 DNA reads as TGTGCCAGCAGTTCGCACAGGGACCCAGCAACTAATGAAAAACTGTTTTTT. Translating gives CASSSHRDPATNEKLFF. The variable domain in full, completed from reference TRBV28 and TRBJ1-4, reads DVKVTQSSRYLVKRTGEKVFLECVQDMDHENMFWYRQDPGLGLRLIYFSYDVKMKEKGDIPEGYSVSREKKERFSLILESASTNQTSMYLCASSSHRDPATNEKLFFGSGTQLSVL.

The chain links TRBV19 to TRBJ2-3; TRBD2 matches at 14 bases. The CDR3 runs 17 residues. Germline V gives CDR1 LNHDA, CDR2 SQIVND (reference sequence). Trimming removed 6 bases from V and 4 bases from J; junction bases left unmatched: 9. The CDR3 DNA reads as TGTGCCAGTAGCCCGACTAGCGGGGGGGCTGTTGCAGATACGCAGTATTTT. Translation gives CASSPTSGGAVADTQYF.

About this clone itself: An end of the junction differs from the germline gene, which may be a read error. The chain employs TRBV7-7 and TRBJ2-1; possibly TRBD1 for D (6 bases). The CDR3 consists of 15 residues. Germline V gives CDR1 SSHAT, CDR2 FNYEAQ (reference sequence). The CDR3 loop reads CASSQGLGNYNEQFF. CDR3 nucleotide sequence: TGTGCTAGCAGCCAGGGGTTGGGGAATTACAATGAGCAGTTCTTC.

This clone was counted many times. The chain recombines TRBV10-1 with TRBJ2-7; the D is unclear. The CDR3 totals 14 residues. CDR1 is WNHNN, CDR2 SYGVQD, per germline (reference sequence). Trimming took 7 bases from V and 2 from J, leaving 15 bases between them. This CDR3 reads CASKLRHWTYEQYF. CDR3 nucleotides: TGCGCCAGCAAACTAAGGCATTGGACCTACGAGCAGTACTTC.

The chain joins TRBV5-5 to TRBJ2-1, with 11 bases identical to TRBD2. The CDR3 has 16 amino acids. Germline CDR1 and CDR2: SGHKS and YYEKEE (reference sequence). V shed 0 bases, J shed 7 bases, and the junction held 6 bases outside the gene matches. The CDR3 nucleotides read TGTGCCAGCAGCTTGGCCTCTAGCGGGGGGAGGAATGAGCAGTTCTTC. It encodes CASSLASSGGRNEQFF.

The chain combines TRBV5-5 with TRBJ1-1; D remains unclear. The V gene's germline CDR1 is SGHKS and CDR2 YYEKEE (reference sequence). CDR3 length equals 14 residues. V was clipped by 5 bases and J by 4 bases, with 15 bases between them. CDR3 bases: TGTGCCAGCAGGTGGGGAGGGTCTGGCACTGAAGCTTTCTTT. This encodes CASRWGGSGTEAFF.

The CDR3 region has the DNA TGCGCCAGCAGCCCCGGGAGGATATACGAGCAGTACTTC. Amino acids: CASSPGRIYEQYF. V is TRBV4-1 and J is TRBJ2-7; 7 nucleotides align to TRBD2. Germline assignment: CDR1 MGHRA and CDR2 YSYEKL. This CDR3 region has 13 residues. After removal of 4 bases from V and 4 bases from J, the junction contained 4 bases not matched to a gene.

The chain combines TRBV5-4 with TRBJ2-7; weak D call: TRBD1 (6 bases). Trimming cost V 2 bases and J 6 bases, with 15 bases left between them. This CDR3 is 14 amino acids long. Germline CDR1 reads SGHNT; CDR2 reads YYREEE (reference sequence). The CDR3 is CASSLGTGSTEQYF. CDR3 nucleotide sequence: TGTGCCAGCAGCTTAGGTACAGGGAGTACCGAGCAGTACTTC.

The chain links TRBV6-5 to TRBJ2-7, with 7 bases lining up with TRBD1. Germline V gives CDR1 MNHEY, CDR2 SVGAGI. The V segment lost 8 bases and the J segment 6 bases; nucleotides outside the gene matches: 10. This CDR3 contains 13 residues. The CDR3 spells CASVLKQGSEQYF. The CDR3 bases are TGTGCCAGCGTGCTCAAACAGGGGAGCGAGCAGTACTTC.

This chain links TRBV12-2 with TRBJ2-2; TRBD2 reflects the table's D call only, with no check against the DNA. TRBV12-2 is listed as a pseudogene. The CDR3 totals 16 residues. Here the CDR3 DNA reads TGTGCAAGTCGCTTCTATAGCGGGGGACACACCGGGGAGCTGTTTTTT. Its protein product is CASRFYSGGHTGELFF.

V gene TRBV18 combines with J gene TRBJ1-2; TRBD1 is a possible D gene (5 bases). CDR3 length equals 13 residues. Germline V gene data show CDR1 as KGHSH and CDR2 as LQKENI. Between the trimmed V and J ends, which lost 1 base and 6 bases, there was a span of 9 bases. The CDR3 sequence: CASSPRGENGYTF. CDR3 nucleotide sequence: TGTGCCAGCTCACCACGGGGGGAAAATGGCTACACCTTC.

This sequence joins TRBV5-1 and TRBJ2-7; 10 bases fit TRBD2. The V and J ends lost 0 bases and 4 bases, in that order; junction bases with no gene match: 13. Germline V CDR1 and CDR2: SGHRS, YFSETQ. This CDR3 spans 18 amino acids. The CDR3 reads CASSLVTASGSVLYEQYF. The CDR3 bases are TGCGCCAGCAGCTTGGTTACGGCTAGCGGGAGCGTATTATACGAGCAGTACTTC.

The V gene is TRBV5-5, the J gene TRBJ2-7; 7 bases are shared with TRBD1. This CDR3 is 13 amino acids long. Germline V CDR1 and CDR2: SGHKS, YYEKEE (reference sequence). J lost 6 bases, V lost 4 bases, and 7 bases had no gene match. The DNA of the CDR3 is TGTGCCAGCAGCCGACAGGGAGTAGGCGAGCAGTACTTC. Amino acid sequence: CASSRQGVGEQYF.

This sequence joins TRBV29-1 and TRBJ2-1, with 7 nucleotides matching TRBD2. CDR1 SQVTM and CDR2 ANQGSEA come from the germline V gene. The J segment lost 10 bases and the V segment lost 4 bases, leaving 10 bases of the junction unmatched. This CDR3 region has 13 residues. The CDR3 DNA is TGCAGCGTTGCAACGGGGGGTAGCCTCGAGCAGTTCTTC. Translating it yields CSVATGGSLEQFF.

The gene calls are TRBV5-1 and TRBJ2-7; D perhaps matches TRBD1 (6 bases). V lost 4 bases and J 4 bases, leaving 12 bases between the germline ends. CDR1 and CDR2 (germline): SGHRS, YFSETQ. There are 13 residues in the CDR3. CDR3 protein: CASSRADSYEQYF. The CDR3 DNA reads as TGCGCCAGCAGCCGGGCGGACAGTTACGAGCAGTACTTC. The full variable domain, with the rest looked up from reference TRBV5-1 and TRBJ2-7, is KAGVTQTPRYLIKTRGQQVTLSCSPISGHRSVSWYQQTPGQGLQFLFEYFSETQRNKGNFPGRFSGRQFSNSRSEMNVSTLELGDSALYLCASSRADSYEQYFGPGTRLTVT.

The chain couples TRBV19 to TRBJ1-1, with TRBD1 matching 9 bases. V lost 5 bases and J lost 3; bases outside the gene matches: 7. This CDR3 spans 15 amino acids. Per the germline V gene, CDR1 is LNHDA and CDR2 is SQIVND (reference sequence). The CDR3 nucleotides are TGTGCCAGTAGTCTACAGGGGGCTCGGGACACTGAAGCTTTCTTT. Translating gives CASSLQGARDTEAFF.

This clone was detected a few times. The CDR3 DNA reads as TGTGCCAGCTCCCAGCAGGGTTGGTCTAACTATGGCTACACCTTC. Translated: CASSQQGWSNYGYTF. The genes are TRBV18 and TRBJ1-2; TRBD1 might be the D (5 bases). CDR1 is KGHSH, CDR2 LQKENI, per germline. This CDR3 comprises 15 residues. Trimming removed 6 bases at V and 0 bases at J, with 14 bases between.

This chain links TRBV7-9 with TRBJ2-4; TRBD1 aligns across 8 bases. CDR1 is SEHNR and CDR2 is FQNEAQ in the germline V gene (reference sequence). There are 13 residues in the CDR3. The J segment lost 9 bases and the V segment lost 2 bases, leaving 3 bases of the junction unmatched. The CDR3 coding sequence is TGTGCCAGCAGCTTACGGGACAGGCCCATTCAGTACTTC. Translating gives CASSLRDRPIQYF.

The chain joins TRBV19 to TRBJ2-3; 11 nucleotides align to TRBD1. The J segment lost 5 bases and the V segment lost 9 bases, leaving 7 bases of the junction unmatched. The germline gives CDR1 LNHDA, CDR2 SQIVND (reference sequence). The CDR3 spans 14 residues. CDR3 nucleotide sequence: TGTGCCAGCTACGGACAGGGGGCAGGAGATACGCAGTATTTT. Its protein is CASYGQGAGDTQYF.